The text below deals with one TCR beta chain. Its specificity is not known. The read halts 3 residues ahead of the CDR3 end, with the missing end drawn from the germline J gene. These data come from a study of T cells in women clearing cervical HPV infection. Study-wide context: Cases' blood sampling followed lesion detection by median approximately 150 days (90 to 200). Study-wide points: CIN3+ cases had significantly higher TCR richness than controls; evenness did not differ.

Clones were read by immunoSEQ multiplex PCR, and TCRdb kept only the in-frame ones, dropping some. The ten top clones account for approximately 9.8%, within a sample of 20,000 to 25,000 clones. Trimming removed 3 bases at V and 6 bases at J, with 19 bases between. Per germline, CDR1 MNHNS and CDR2 SASEGT. This CDR3 contains 16 residues. The chain employs TRBV6-1 and TRBJ2-3, with D possibly being TRBD1 (5 bases). Material: blood buffy coat. The receptor was isolated from a woman aged 18 to 75 with a cervical HPV16 infection that either progressed to CIN3+ or cleared (not recorded which). The chain's CDR3 is CASSEGATVSGDTQYF. The part of the CDR3 DNA that was read is TGTGCCAGCAGTGAGGGCGCGACAGTGTCTGGGGATACG.